Listed below are T cell receptor beta chains from one sample, sequenced in a study of blood T cell repertoires in COVID-19. Clones were sequenced by immunoSEQ multiplex PCR, and TCRdb holds only the in-frame ones, with some missing. The sample contains 250,000 or so clones, over 75% of which appear only once. The source material was PBMCs or T cells enriched from blood (not recorded which). The receptors here all came from a woman between 45 and 65 years old who had recovered from COVID-19. The CDR3 runs from the conserved cysteine through the conserved F or W. The order of the fields is J gene, D gene, V gene, clone size, CDR3 protein, CDR3 DNA. The D gene is left open where the match is weak. Only some rows state a clone size, as once, few, many or a class for expanded clones.

J gene: TRBJ2-1
D gene: TRBD2
V gene: TRBV2
clone size: NA
CDR3 protein: CASSVAGGTSYNEQFF
CDR3 DNA: TGTGCCAGCAGTGTAGCGGGAGGTACCAGTTACAATGAGCAGTTCTTC

J gene: TRBJ1-1
D gene: NA
V gene: TRBV5-6
clone size: NA
CDR3 protein: CASSLLRNEAFF
CDR3 DNA: TGTGCCAGCAGCCTGTTGCGCAATGAAGCTTTCTTT

J gene: TRBJ1-4
D gene: TRBD1
V gene: TRBV7-9
clone size: NA
CDR3 protein: CASSSGDRGHNEKLFF
CDR3 DNA: TGTGCCAGCAGCTCCGGAGACAGGGGCCATAATGAAAAACTGTTTTTT

J gene: TRBJ2-7
D gene: TRBD2
V gene: TRBV5-5
clone size: NA
CDR3 protein: CASRHGGYYEQYF
CDR3 DNA: TGTGCCAGCCGCCACGGGGGGTACTACGAGCAGTACTTC

J gene: TRBJ2-1
D gene: TRBD2
V gene: TRBV19
clone size: NA
CDR3 protein: CATLGRTSGRREQFF
CDR3 DNA: TGTGCCACCCTTGGAAGGACTAGCGGGAGGAGGGAGCAGTTCTTC

J gene: TRBJ2-5
D gene: TRBD2
V gene: TRBV18
clone size: NA
CDR3 protein: CASSPPEFGTTREETQYF
CDR3 DNA: TGTGCCAGCTCACCACCGGAGTTCGGGACTACGAGGGAAGAGACCCAGTACTTC

J gene: TRBJ2-5
D gene: TRBD1
V gene: TRBV5-4
clone size: NA
CDR3 protein: CASSLDRGFGETQYF
CDR3 DNA: TGTGCCAGCAGCTTGGACAGGGGTTTTGGGGAGACCCAGTACTTC

J gene: TRBJ2-1
D gene: TRBD2
V gene: TRBV19
clone size: NA
CDR3 protein: CASSMLQGGRRAEQFF
CDR3 DNA: TGTGCCAGTAGTATGCTTCAGGGCGGGAGGCGGGCTGAGCAGTTCTTC

J gene: TRBJ2-1
D gene: TRBD1
V gene: TRBV27
clone size: NA
CDR3 protein: CASGTGRVNEQFF
CDR3 DNA: TGTGCCAGCGGGACAGGGCGGGTCAATGAGCAGTTCTTC

J gene: TRBJ1-4
D gene: NA
V gene: TRBV5-1
clone size: NA
CDR3 protein: CASSLQGIGEKLFF
CDR3 DNA: TGCGCCAGCAGCTTGCAGGGGATTGGTGAAAAACTGTTTTTT

J gene: TRBJ2-1
D gene: TRBD2
V gene: TRBV9
clone size: NA
CDR3 protein: CASSVSSSGSNEQFF
CDR3 DNA: TGTGCCAGCAGCGTGTCGTCTAGCGGGTCCAATGAGCAGTTCTTC

J gene: TRBJ2-2
D gene: TRBD2
V gene: TRBV2
clone size: NA
CDR3 protein: CASSKRDGELFF
CDR3 DNA: TGTGCCAGCAGTAAGCGGGACGGGGAGCTGTTTTTT

J gene: TRBJ2-6
D gene: NA
V gene: TRBV19
clone size: NA
CDR3 protein: CASSITGTGANVLTF
CDR3 DNA: TGTGCCAGTAGTATAACGGGTACTGGGGCCAACGTCCTGACTTTC

J gene: TRBJ2-7
D gene: NA
V gene: TRBV10-1
clone size: NA
CDR3 protein: CASSDRQSKQYF
CDR3 DNA: TGCGCCAGCAGTGACCGACAGTCGAAGCAGTACTTC

J gene: TRBJ2-1
D gene: TRBD2
V gene: TRBV28
clone size: NA
CDR3 protein: CASSLISGGERNEQFF
CDR3 DNA: TGTGCCAGCAGCCTAATTAGCGGGGGGGAACGCAATGAGCAGTTCTTC

J gene: TRBJ1-1
D gene: TRBD1
V gene: TRBV6-5
clone size: once
CDR3 protein: CASREGASGTEAFF
CDR3 DNA: TGTGCCAGCAGGGAGGGGGCGTCGGGCACTGAAGCTTTCTTT

J gene: TRBJ2-1
D gene: TRBD1
V gene: TRBV2
clone size: NA
CDR3 protein: CASSVQGQGEFF
CDR3 DNA: TGTGCCAGCAGTGTACAAGGACAGGGCGAGTTCTTC

J gene: TRBJ2-4
D gene: NA
V gene: TRBV10-3
clone size: many
CDR3 protein: CAISESKTENIQYF
CDR3 DNA: TGTGCCATCAGTGAGAGTAAGACAGAGAACATTCAGTACTTC

J gene: TRBJ1-5
D gene: TRBD1
V gene: TRBV28
clone size: NA
CDR3 protein: CASRSPDRANQPQHF
CDR3 DNA: TGTGCCAGCAGATCACCGGACAGGGCCAATCAGCCCCAGCATTTT

J gene: TRBJ2-7
D gene: NA
V gene: TRBV19
clone size: NA
CDR3 protein: CASRGSSSAGYYEQYF
CDR3 DNA: TGTGCCAGTAGGGGATCTAGCTCCGCGGGATACTACGAGCAGTACTTC

J gene: TRBJ1-5
D gene: NA
V gene: TRBV30
clone size: few
CDR3 protein: CAWSFGSQPQHF
CDR3 DNA: TGTGCCTGGAGCTTTGGGAGCCAGCCCCAGCATTTT

J gene: TRBJ1-6
D gene: NA
V gene: TRBV28
clone size: NA
CDR3 protein: CASSLLGLMWF
CDR3 DNA: TGTGCCAGCAGTTTATTAGGACTGATGTGGTTT

J gene: TRBJ1-1
D gene: TRBD1
V gene: TRBV3-1/TRBV3-2
clone size: NA
CDR3 protein: CASRFGTGGRGTEAFF
CDR3 DNA: TGTGCCAGCAGATTCGGGACAGGGGGCCGGGGTACTGAAGCTTTCTTT

J gene: TRBJ1-1
D gene: NA
V gene: TRBV6-5
clone size: once
CDR3 protein: CASSHGVTEAFF
CDR3 DNA: TGTGCCAGCAGCCACGGGGTCACTGAAGCTTTCTTT

J gene: TRBJ1-2
D gene: TRBD1
V gene: TRBV11-2
clone size: NA
CDR3 protein: CASSPGTDHGYGYTF
CDR3 DNA: TGTGCCAGCAGCCCAGGGACAGACCATGGCTATGGCTACACCTTC

J gene: TRBJ1-5
D gene: NA
V gene: TRBV19
clone size: NA
CDR3 protein: CASRLGGTSQHF
CDR3 DNA: TGTGCCAGTAGACTAGGGGGAACCTCCCAGCATTTT

J gene: TRBJ1-5
D gene: NA
V gene: TRBV7-9
clone size: NA
CDR3 protein: CASSSQGPDLYSNQPQHF
CDR3 DNA: TGTGCCAGCAGCTCACAGGGCCCAGACCTATATAGCAATCAGCCCCAGCATTTT

J gene: TRBJ1-5
D gene: NA
V gene: TRBV15
clone size: NA
CDR3 protein: CATSRSRGDNLNQPQHF
CDR3 DNA: TGTGCCACCAGCAGATCCAGAGGGGACAACCTCAATCAGCCCCAGCATTTT

J gene: TRBJ1-2
D gene: TRBD1
V gene: TRBV19
clone size: NA
CDR3 protein: CASSSSERGQGMGYTF
CDR3 DNA: TGTGCCAGTAGTAGTAGTGAACGGGGACAGGGGATGGGCTACACCTTC

J gene: TRBJ1-1
D gene: TRBD1
V gene: TRBV11-3
clone size: once
CDR3 protein: CASSLQGDTEAFF
CDR3 DNA: TGTGCCAGCAGCTTACAGGGGGACACTGAAGCTTTCTTT

J gene: TRBJ2-1
D gene: TRBD2
V gene: TRBV5-4
clone size: NA
CDR3 protein: CASSSQTSGFYNEQFF
CDR3 DNA: TGTGCCAGCAGCTCCCAGACTAGCGGCTTCTACAATGAGCAGTTCTTC

J gene: TRBJ2-3
D gene: NA
V gene: TRBV6-5
clone size: NA
CDR3 protein: CASSYTSLSTDTQYF
CDR3 DNA: TGTGCCAGCAGTTATACTAGCTTGAGCACAGATACGCAGTATTTT

J gene: TRBJ1-4
D gene: NA
V gene: TRBV28
clone size: NA
CDR3 protein: CASSSGGGPEKLFF
CDR3 DNA: TGTGCCAGCAGCTCGGGGGGGGGACCAGAAAAACTGTTTTTT

J gene: TRBJ2-1
D gene: NA
V gene: TRBV7-2
clone size: NA
CDR3 protein: CASSLEGVYEQFF
CDR3 DNA: TGTGCCAGCAGCTTAGAAGGGGTCTATGAGCAGTTCTTC

J gene: TRBJ2-5
D gene: TRBD2
V gene: TRBV18
clone size: NA
CDR3 protein: CASSRGLAETQYF
CDR3 DNA: TGTGCCAGCTCAAGGGGACTAGCAGAGACCCAGTACTTC

J gene: TRBJ1-5
D gene: NA
V gene: TRBV29-1
clone size: NA
CDR3 protein: CSVEEYSNQPQHF
CDR3 DNA: TGCAGCGTTGAGGAGTATAGCAATCAGCCCCAGCATTTT

J gene: TRBJ1-5
D gene: NA
V gene: TRBV28
clone size: NA
CDR3 protein: CASSQLVQPQHF
CDR3 DNA: TGTGCCAGCAGCCAATTAGTCCAGCCCCAGCATTTT

J gene: TRBJ2-7
D gene: NA
V gene: TRBV6-1
clone size: NA
CDR3 protein: CASSEGSSGFYEQYF
CDR3 DNA: TGTGCCAGCAGTGAAGGTAGCAGCGGGTTCTACGAGCAGTACTTC

J gene: TRBJ2-6
D gene: TRBD1
V gene: TRBV11-3
clone size: NA
CDR3 protein: CASSFSTGPGANVLTF
CDR3 DNA: TGTGCCAGCAGCTTTTCGACAGGGCCTGGGGCCAACGTCCTGACTTTC

J gene: TRBJ1-1
D gene: TRBD1
V gene: TRBV19
clone size: few
CDR3 protein: CASQDRAVMNTEAFF
CDR3 DNA: TGTGCCAGTCAGGACAGGGCGGTAATGAACACTGAAGCTTTCTTT

J gene: TRBJ1-5
D gene: TRBD1
V gene: TRBV27
clone size: NA
CDR3 protein: CASSLGTGGRHSNQPQHF
CDR3 DNA: TGTGCCAGCAGTTTGGGAACAGGGGGGCGTCATAGCAATCAGCCCCAGCATTTT

J gene: TRBJ2-1
D gene: TRBD2
V gene: TRBV9
clone size: NA
CDR3 protein: CASSVGPSGEYNEQFF
CDR3 DNA: TGTGCCAGCAGCGTCGGTCCTAGCGGCGAATACAATGAGCAGTTCTTC

J gene: TRBJ1-6
D gene: NA
V gene: TRBV6-5
clone size: NA
CDR3 protein: CASRYQNSPLHF
CDR3 DNA: TGTGCCAGCAGATACCAGAATTCACCCCTCCACTTT

J gene: TRBJ1-6
D gene: NA
V gene: TRBV19
clone size: NA
CDR3 protein: CASSEVAGVQTLHF
CDR3 DNA: TGTGCCAGTAGTGAGGTGGCAGGGGTTCAGACCCTCCACTTT

J gene: TRBJ2-7
D gene: NA
V gene: TRBV3-1/TRBV3-2
clone size: NA
CDR3 protein: CASSPSGGNNNIYEQYF
CDR3 DNA: TGTGCCAGCAGCCCAAGCGGCGGGAACAACAACATCTACGAGCAGTACTTC

J gene: TRBJ1-5
D gene: NA
V gene: TRBV19
clone size: once
CDR3 protein: CASSIDTQGYNQPQHF
CDR3 DNA: TGTGCCAGTAGTATAGACACACAGGGATACAATCAGCCCCAGCATTTT

J gene: TRBJ1-4
D gene: TRBD1
V gene: TRBV6-5
clone size: NA
CDR3 protein: CASSNDRGEKLFF
CDR3 DNA: TGTGCCAGCAGCAACGACAGGGGGGAAAAACTGTTTTTT

J gene: TRBJ1-1
D gene: TRBD1
V gene: TRBV9
clone size: NA
CDR3 protein: CASSGGQGNAFF
CDR3 DNA: TGTGCCAGCAGCGGTGGACAGGGTAACGCTTTCTTT

J gene: TRBJ2-1
D gene: NA
V gene: TRBV13
clone size: NA
CDR3 protein: CASSLRGKRLAYNEQFF
CDR3 DNA: TGTGCCAGCAGCTTAAGAGGGAAGCGACTTGCCTACAATGAGCAGTTCTTC

J gene: TRBJ2-3
D gene: TRBD2
V gene: TRBV20-1
clone size: NA
CDR3 protein: CSASGTSGNSDTQYF
CDR3 DNA: TGCAGTGCTAGTGGTACTAGCGGGAATTCAGATACGCAGTATTTT

J gene: TRBJ1-1
D gene: NA
V gene: TRBV19
clone size: once
CDR3 protein: CASSIPTGSNTEAFF
CDR3 DNA: TGTGCCAGTAGTATACCGACAGGATCGAACACTGAAGCTTTCTTT

J gene: TRBJ1-1
D gene: NA
V gene: TRBV18
clone size: NA
CDR3 protein: CASSPGRGAFF
CDR3 DNA: TGTGCCAGCTCACCAGGCAGGGGAGCTTTCTTT

J gene: TRBJ1-2
D gene: NA
V gene: TRBV5-4
clone size: NA
CDR3 protein: CASSPKTVNYGYTF
CDR3 DNA: TGTGCCAGCAGCCCAAAGACAGTTAACTATGGCTACACCTTC

J gene: TRBJ1-5
D gene: NA
V gene: TRBV29-1
clone size: NA
CDR3 protein: CSAGGKGQPQHF
CDR3 DNA: TGCAGCGCTGGGGGCAAGGGTCAGCCCCAGCATTTT

J gene: TRBJ2-1
D gene: NA
V gene: TRBV13
clone size: NA
CDR3 protein: CASSNHRSGGLYNEQFF
CDR3 DNA: TGTGCCAGCAGCAATCACCGTAGCGGAGGGCTCTACAATGAGCAGTTCTTC